Following are 27 T cell receptor beta chains from one sample sequenced in a study of T cell responses to AZD1222 COVID-19 vaccine. Produced via immunoSEQ multiplex PCR; TCRdb's table is partial and in-frame only. The sample records approximately 130,000 clones, roughly 87% being singletons. The specimen was peripheral blood, collected 28 days after the second AZD1222 dose. Receptor source: an adult who received the AZD1222 COVID-19 vaccine.

This rearrangement joins TRBV5-6 to TRBJ1-3; 8 bases line up with TRBD1. The germline gives CDR1 SGHDT, CDR2 YYEEEE. CDR3 length: 13 amino acids. V gave up 2 bases and J gave up 7 bases; unmatched junction bases: 2. CDR3 in DNA: TGTGCCAGCAGCTTCAGGGGGCGGAACACCATATATTTT. It translates to CASSFRGRNTIYF. Complete variable domain (other parts from reference TRBV5-6 and TRBJ1-3): DAGVTQSPTHLIKTRGQQVTLRCSPKSGHDTVSWYQQALGQGPQFIFQYYEEEERQRGNFPDRFSGHQFPNYSSELNVNALLLGDSALYLCASSFRGRNTIYFGEGSWLTVV.

This clone was detected only once. This chain uses TRBV7-2 with TRBJ2-3; 9 nucleotides match TRBD2. V lost 5 bases and J lost 1; bases outside the gene matches: 4. CDR1 is SGHTA and CDR2 is FQGNSA in the germline V gene. The CDR3 spans 15 residues. The CDR3 here is CASSQRTSGTDTQYF. The CDR3 nucleotides read TGTGCCAGCAGCCAACGGACTAGCGGCACAGATACGCAGTATTTT.

The J gene is TRBJ1-1, the V gene TRBV7-2, with a possible D match to TRBD1 (5 bases). Germline loops: CDR1 SGHTA, CDR2 FQGNSA. The CDR3 sequence is 15 residues long. The V gene lost 1 base and the J gene lost 4 bases, with 13 bases spanning the gap. The CDR3 region is CASSLGQGGSTEAFF. For the CDR3, the DNA is TGTGCCAGCAGCTTAGGGCAGGGCGGGAGCACTGAAGCTTTCTTT.

V is TRBV5-1 and J is TRBJ2-2, with D unclear. V lost 3 bases and J lost 2, with 2 bases in between. This CDR3 is 12 amino acids long. Germline lookup yields CDR1 SGHRS and CDR2 YFSETQ. CDR3 protein: CASSSNTGELFF. In DNA form, the CDR3 reads TGCGCCAGCAGCTCCAACACCGGGGAGCTGTTTTTT.

This clone was seen once. The rearrangement links TRBV6-5 to TRBJ1-4; possibly TRBD1 for D (5 bases). Germline V gene sequence: CDR1 MNHEY, CDR2 SVGAGI. CDR3 length: 15 residues. Trimming took 6 bases from V and 4 from J, leaving 15 bases between them. The CDR3 DNA is TGTGCCAGCAGCCGCGGGTCGCAGGGTAATGAAAAACTGTTTTTT. Its protein is CASSRGSQGNEKLFF.

The chain recombines TRBV12-3 or TRBV12-4 with TRBJ2-3; the D gene is possibly TRBD1 (5 bases). V dropped 4 bases and J dropped 1 base, with 6 bases sitting between them. This CDR3 is 13 amino acids long. The CDR3 spells CASSWGGTDTQYF. The CDR3 DNA reads as TGTGCCAGCAGTTGGGGCGGCACAGATACGCAGTATTTT.

The chain is built from TRBV7-2 and TRBJ1-4, with TRBD1 identical over 7 bases. Unmatched junction bases numbered 11, after V lost 6 bases and J lost 4 bases. CDR3 length equals 16 residues. The germline gives CDR1 SGHTA, CDR2 FQGNSA. The CDR3 coding sequence is TGTGCCAGCAGTTCCACAGGGGCGTCAGTTAATGAAAAACTGTTTTTT. Translating gives CASSSTGASVNEKLFF.

The chain carries TRBV7-2 and TRBJ1-2; maybe TRBD1 (6 bases). CDR1 and CDR2 from the germline V gene are SGHTA and FQGNSA. The CDR3 length is 13 residues. V was shortened by 1 base and J by 5 bases, with 8 bases between the two germline ends. As DNA, the CDR3 is TGTGCCAGCAGCTTAGTACAGGGATATGGCTACACCTTC. This gives the protein CASSLVQGYGYTF.

The chain links TRBV5-1 to TRBJ2-5; 8 positions agree with TRBD2. Germline CDR1 and CDR2: SGHRS and YFSETQ. CDR3 size: 16 residues. V lost 3 bases and J lost 4; bases outside the gene matches: 11. DNA for the CDR3: TGCGCCAGCAGCTCAAACCCTCCCGGGGGGGGAGAGACCCAGTACTTC. Its protein is CASSSNPPGGGETQYF.

The chain couples TRBV7-9 to TRBJ2-7; D tentatively reads TRBD1 or TRBD2 (6 bases each). The CDR3 consists of 17 residues. V was cut by 6 bases and J by 0 bases, with 21 bases left in between. The germline V gene encodes CDR1 SEHNR and CDR2 FQNEAQ (reference sequence). The CDR3 DNA reads TGTGCCAGCAGTCGAAGGGGGGTTAAGGGGATCTCCTACGAGCAGTACTTC. Amino acids: CASSRRGVKGISYEQYF.

The rearrangement links TRBV29-1 to TRBJ1-1, with a weak D call TRBD1 (6 bases). The V end lost 6 bases, the J end lost 4 bases, and 24 bases lay between the germline ends. CDR3 length: 16 amino acids. Germline V gene sequence: CDR1 SQVTM, CDR2 ANQGSEA. The CDR3 loop reads CSVQQGPIDPGTEAFF. The CDR3 nucleotides are TGCAGCGTCCAACAGGGTCCAATTGACCCGGGCACTGAAGCTTTCTTT.

The J gene is TRBJ2-2, the V gene TRBV24-1; D possibly corresponds to TRBD1 (6 bases). The germline CDR1 and CDR2 sequences are KGHDR and SFDVKD. V was pared by 9 bases and J by 1 base, with 11 bases between. The CDR3 loop spans 14 amino acids. For the CDR3, the DNA is TGTGCCACCCCGGGACACCTGAACACCGGGGAGCTGTTTTTT. Residues: CATPGHLNTGELFF.

The rearrangement links TRBV9 to TRBJ1-3; the D is unclear. Germline CDR1 is SGDLS and CDR2 is YYNGEE. This CDR3 comprises 11 residues. The V gene lost 4 bases and the J gene lost 2 bases, with 1 base spanning the gap. In nucleotides, the CDR3 is TGTGCCAGCAGCCCTGGAAACACCATATATTTT. This sequence encodes CASSPGNTIYF.

V is TRBV28 and J is TRBJ2-1; 8 bases match TRBD2. Germline V gives CDR1 MDHEN, CDR2 SYDVKM. The CDR3 contains 16 residues. The J segment lost 1 base and the V segment lost 4 bases, leaving 6 bases of the junction unmatched. The CDR3 nucleotides are TGTGCCAGCAGTTCCATAATAGCGGGGTCCTACAATGAGCAGTTCTTC. It codes for CASSSIIAGSYNEQFF.

This chain connects TRBV7-3 to TRBJ1-1; 7 bases match TRBD1. The CDR3 is 15 amino acids. The V gene end was trimmed by 3 bases and the J gene end by 4 bases; junction bases not matched to a gene: 8. Germline CDR1 reads SGHTA; CDR2 reads FQGTGA. The CDR3 loop is CASSLYGTEGTEAFF. The CDR3 region has the DNA TGTGCCAGCAGCTTGTATGGGACAGAAGGCACTGAAGCTTTCTTT.

This sequence joins TRBV12-5 and TRBJ2-1; D unresolved. This CDR3 is built from 11 residues. V was cut by 8 bases and J by 8 bases, with 10 bases left in between. Germline CDR1 LGHNT, CDR2 FRNRAP. Here the CDR3 reads CASFSGYEQFF. The CDR3 DNA sequence: TGTGCTAGTTTCTCAGGTTATGAGCAGTTCTTC.

The chain carries TRBV21-1 and TRBJ2-7. TRBV21-1 is flagged as a pseudogene. This CDR3 is 12 amino acids long. CDR3 in DNA: TGTGCCAGCAGCAAAGAGAGGACCCGGGCGTACTTC. It specifies CASSKERTRAYF.

CDR3 in DNA: TGTGCCAGCAGCTTATTTAGCGGGGGGGCATCTGAGCAGTTCTTC. Its protein product is CASSLFSGGASEQFF. The chain uses TRBV7-3 and TRBJ2-1, with 11 positions matching TRBD2. Germline V gives CDR1 SGHTA, CDR2 FQGTGA. V lost 2 bases and J lost 9; bases outside the gene matches: 6. The CDR3 loop spans 15 amino acids.

The V and J genes are TRBV6-6 and TRBJ1-3; 7 positions agree with TRBD1. The ends lost 5 bases at V and 0 bases at J; junction bases unmatched: 10. The length of the CDR3 is 17 residues. The germline V gene encodes CDR1 MNHNY and CDR2 SVGAGI (reference sequence). The CDR3 loop is CASSQSGQFFSGNTIYF. CDR3 nucleotides: TGTGCCAGCAGTCAGTCGGGACAGTTCTTCTCTGGAAACACCATATATTTT.

In this sample, this clone turned up a few times. The chain recombines TRBV10-3 with TRBJ1-2, with a possible D match to TRBD1 (6 bases). V shed 1 base and J shed 4 bases, with 19 bases lying between them. CDR1 is ENHRY, CDR2 SYGVKD, per germline. There are 17 residues in the CDR3. The CDR3 coding sequence is TGTGCCATCAGTGAGTTCGGGGGCGGGGAAGAGGTCTATGGCTACACCTTC. This sequence encodes CAISEFGGGEEVYGYTF.

CDR3 bases: TGTGCCAGCAGCCAAATAACTAGCGGGGGCTCGTACGAGCAGTACTTC. This codes for CASSQITSGGSYEQYF. The chain recombines TRBV4-2 with TRBJ2-7; 11 bases fit TRBD2. The CDR3 is 16 residues long. J lost 4 bases, V lost 2 bases, and 7 bases had no gene match. Per the germline V gene, CDR1 is LGHNA and CDR2 is YNFKEQ.

The V gene is TRBV11-3, the J gene TRBJ2-3; no definite D call. V was pared by 1 base and J by 0 bases, with 11 bases between. Germline loops: CDR1 SGHNT, CDR2 YENEEA. The CDR3 runs to 16 residues. The CDR3 protein is CASSLGTDPSTDTQYF. Written as DNA, the CDR3 is TGTGCCAGCAGCTTAGGGACGGACCCTAGCACAGATACGCAGTATTTT. The entire variable domain, with the rest obtained from reference TRBV11-3 and TRBJ2-3, is as follows: EAGVVQSPRYKIIEKKQPVAFWCNPISGHNTLYWYLQNLGQGPELLIRYENEEAVDDSQLPKDRFSAERLKGVDSTLKIQPAELGDSAVYLCASSLGTDPSTDTQYFGPGTRLTVL.

J is TRBJ2-5 and V is TRBV7-2, with 7 bases that match TRBD1. J lost 4 bases, V lost 5 bases, and 4 bases had no gene match. The CDR3 loop spans 13 amino acids. Germline-derived CDR1 and CDR2 are SGHTA and FQGNSA. This CDR3 is CASSNNRGETQYF. The CDR3 coding sequence is TGTGCCAGCAGCAACAACAGGGGAGAGACCCAGTACTTC.

This rearrangement joins TRBV30 to TRBJ1-5; TRBD1 matches 9 bases. V dropped 2 bases and J dropped 4; count of bases not matched to a gene: 6. This CDR3 contains 15 residues. The germline V gene encodes CDR1 GTSNPN and CDR2 SVGIG (reference sequence). The CDR3 loop reads CAWSPKTGGNQPQHF. Here the CDR3 DNA reads TGTGCCTGGAGTCCTAAGACAGGGGGAAATCAGCCCCAGCATTTT.

J is TRBJ1-4 and V is TRBV5-4; 10 bases are a match to TRBD1. Germline V gene lookup returns CDR1 SGHNT and CDR2 YYREEE (reference sequence). The junction had 6 bases not matched to a gene; V was cut back by 1 base and J by 3 bases. CDR3 length equals 17 residues. CDR3 nucleotide sequence: TGTGCCAGCAGCTTGCAGGGACAGGGGATCTCTAATGAAAAACTGTTTTTT. This gives the protein CASSLQGQGISNEKLFF.

In its sample, this clone was seen a few times. V gene TRBV7-9 combines with J gene TRBJ1-2; D unclear. Germline V gene sequence: CDR1 SEHNR, CDR2 FQNEAQ (reference sequence). V was shortened by 1 base and J by 2 bases, with 14 bases between the two germline ends. There are 16 residues in the CDR3. CDR3 DNA: TGTGCCAGCAGCTTAGGTAACAAGGTAGTGAACTATGGCTACACCTTC. Amino acids: CASSLGNKVVNYGYTF. The whole variable domain, filled in from reference TRBV7-9 and TRBJ1-2, reads DTGVSQNPRHKITKRGQNVTFRCDPISEHNRLYWYRQTLGQGPEFLTYFQNEAQLEKSRLLSDRFSAERPKGSFSTLEIQRTEQGDSAMYLCASSLGNKVVNYGYTFGSGTRLTVV.

This sequence joins TRBV5-1 and TRBJ2-1, with TRBD2 matching 12 bases. Trimming cost V 4 bases and J 0 bases; bases outside gene matches: 8. CDR3 length: 18 residues. Germline CDR1 reads SGHRS; CDR2 reads YFSETQ. CDR3 residues: CASSPGLAGALSYNEQFF. CDR3 nucleotides: TGCGCCAGCAGCCCGGGACTAGCGGGCGCTCTCTCCTACAATGAGCAGTTCTTC.